The 30 T cell receptor beta chains given below trace back to one sample, sequenced in a study of blood T cells in healthy people across ages. Through a sample-barcoded 5' primer and a J-beta primer mix, a second PCR was run for roughly 6 to 11 cycles. MiXCR, run by TCRdb on the 5' RACE reads, gives a single entry per CDR3 protein. This table has 730,000 or so distinct CDR3 sequences, 35% to 45% appearing once. Material for sequencing was blood. These receptors came from a woman aged 55-70 years in good health.

This clonotype was detected a few times. The chain combines TRBV6-1 with TRBJ1-4; TRBD1 matches 8 bases. The CDR3 consists of 15 residues. V trimming: 4 bases; J trimming: 3 bases; junction bases outside the gene matches: 4. CDR1 MNHNS and CDR2 SASEGT come from the germline V gene. DNA of the CDR3: TGTGCCAGCAGTGGTCAGGGGGCTGCTAATGAAAAACTGTTTTTT. This translates into CASSGQGAANEKLFF.

The chain couples TRBV6-2 or TRBV6-3 to TRBJ2-1; weak D call: TRBD2 (6 bases). V shed 5 bases and J shed 5 bases, with 16 bases lying between them. This CDR3 is 15 amino acids long. In germline, CDR1 is MNHEY, CDR2 SVGEGT. CDR3 sequence: CASSTFGEANNEQFF. The CDR3 DNA follows: TGTGCCAGCAGTACCTTCGGGGAGGCCAACAATGAGCAGTTCTTC.

The chain has TRBV2 and TRBJ2-5; 7 bases align to TRBD2. The germline V gene encodes CDR1 SNHLY and CDR2 FYNNEI. With 2 bases clipped from V and 7 bases from J, the junction kept 7 bases outside the gene matches. The CDR3 has 14 amino acids. The CDR3 spells CASSELGREGTQYF. For the CDR3, the DNA is TGTGCCAGCAGTGAACTGGGCAGGGAGGGGACCCAGTACTTC.

This chain uses TRBV20-1 with TRBJ2-1; D not certain. The J call is doubtful: the DNA matches TRBJ2-7 better. CDR3 size: 12 residues. Per the germline V gene, CDR1 is DFQATT and CDR2 is SNEGSKA (reference sequence). The CDR3 reads CSAYRGKDEQYF. DNA of the CDR3: TGCAGTGCATACAGAGGAAAGGATGAGCAGTACTTC.

As concerns this clonotype: A much larger clone lies one base from this, so it may be a read error. This sequence joins TRBV20-1 and TRBJ2-3, with 8 positions matching TRBD2. CDR1 DFQATT and CDR2 SNEGSKA come from the germline V gene (reference sequence). CDR3 length: 14 amino acids. Trimming at V came to 0 bases and at J to 4 bases, leaving 3 bases not matched to a gene. Here the CDR3 DNA reads TGCAGTGCTAGAGAACGAGCGGGGGCAGATACGCAGTATTTT. This codes for CSARERAGADTQYF.

This clonotype was detected only a few times. The chain is built from TRBV10-3 and TRBJ1-1; 12 bases agree with TRBD1. V lost 8 bases to trimming and J lost 6 bases; unmatched junction nucleotides: 4. Per germline, CDR1 ENHRY and CDR2 SYGVKD. This CDR3 has 13 amino acids. CDR3 region: CAIGTGGFAEAFF. The CDR3 nucleotides read TGTGCCATCGGGACAGGGGGCTTCGCTGAAGCTTTCTTT.

Regarding this clonotype: A single base separates this from a much larger clone, so it may be a read error. The chain is built from TRBV24-1 and TRBJ2-1; D call uncertain. The CDR3 runs to 11 residues. Germline V gene lookup returns CDR1 KGHDR and CDR2 SFDVKD. V dropped 11 bases and J dropped 10 bases, with 14 bases sitting between them. This CDR3 is CASSRGKEQFF. The CDR3 DNA reads as TGTGCCAGCTCCCGCGGCAAAGAGCAGTTCTTC.

The chain recombines TRBV24-1 with TRBJ2-3; 9 bases are shared with TRBD1. J lost 3 bases, V lost 9 bases, and 6 bases had no gene match. CDR1 and CDR2 from the germline V gene are KGHDR and SFDVKD. CDR3 length: 14 amino acids. CDR3 protein: CATSTGGSTDTQYF. The CDR3 DNA is TGTGCCACCTCTACAGGGGGCTCAACAGATACGCAGTATTTT.

This chain links TRBV24-1 with TRBJ1-5, with D possibly matching TRBD1 (5 bases). This CDR3 has 15 residues. CDR1 is KGHDR and CDR2 is SFDVKD in the germline V gene. Trimming cost V 5 bases and J 7 bases, with 17 bases left between them. This CDR3 reads CATSVLRRGRQPQHF. The CDR3 coding sequence is TGTGCCACCAGTGTCCTCCGAAGGGGAAGGCAGCCCCAGCATTTT.

V gene TRBV18 combines with J gene TRBJ2-1, with 11 bases fitting TRBD2. Losses at the gene ends were 4 bases for V and 8 bases for J; bases not matched to a gene: 7. This CDR3 spans 15 amino acids. The germline V gene encodes CDR1 KGHSH and CDR2 LQKENI. This CDR3 reads CASSLLAGGRDEQFF. The CDR3 DNA reads TGTGCCAGCTCACTCCTAGCGGGAGGCCGGGATGAGCAGTTCTTC.

The rearrangement uses TRBV12-5 and TRBJ1-1; D not certain. CDR1 and CDR2 from the germline V gene are LGHNT and FRNRAP. This CDR3 has 13 amino acids. V lost 5 bases to trimming and J lost 4 bases, with 11 bases between them. CDR3 in amino acids: CASGLEVSTEAFF. In DNA, the CDR3 is TGTGCTAGTGGTCTCGAGGTGAGCACTGAAGCTTTCTTT.

This clonotype was counted a few times. The V call is TRBV6-5, the J call TRBJ2-1, with 16 positions matching TRBD2. V lost 7 bases and J lost 10; bases outside the gene matches: 10. CDR3 length: 16 amino acids. Germline V lookup: CDR1 MNHEY, CDR2 SVGAGI. CDR3 bases: TGTGCCAGCACCACCGGGACTAGCGGGAGGGCCGGCGAGCAGTTCTTC. Protein: CASTTGTSGRAGEQFF.

The J gene is TRBJ1-1, the V gene TRBV5-1; perhaps TRBD1 as D (6 bases). Trimming shortened V by 3 bases and J by 1 base, and 13 bases separated the two germline ends. This CDR3 is built from 15 residues. Germline V gene sequence: CDR1 SGHRS, CDR2 YFSETQ. The CDR3 reads CASSSRGAGNTEAFF. DNA of the CDR3: TGCGCCAGCAGCTCCAGGGGAGCAGGGAACACTGAAGCTTTCTTT.

The chain is built from TRBV9 and TRBJ2-7; D remains unclear. The CDR3 extends over 15 amino acids. CDR1 is SGDLS and CDR2 is YYNGEE in the germline V gene. V gave up 0 bases and J gave up 3 bases, with 13 bases separating them. The CDR3 protein is CASSVEDGRYYEQYF. CDR3 nucleotides: TGTGCCAGCAGCGTAGAGGATGGACGGTACTACGAGCAGTACTTC.

The gene calls are TRBV28 and TRBJ2-5; D might be TRBD2 (6 bases). The CDR3 loop spans 14 amino acids. Germline assignment: CDR1 MDHEN and CDR2 SYDVKM. The V end lost 6 bases, the J end lost 2 bases, and 13 bases lay between the germline ends. The CDR3 bases are TGTGCCAGCAGCCCAGTGGGGGGTCAAGAGACCCAGTACTTC. This encodes CASSPVGGQETQYF.

The chain recombines TRBV20-1 with TRBJ2-3; 10 bases agree with TRBD2. The trim removed 2 bases at V and 2 bases at J, leaving 4 bases unmatched. Germline lookup yields CDR1 DFQATT and CDR2 SNEGSKA (reference sequence). The CDR3 covers 15 residues. The chain's CDR3 is CSARSSGGPTDTQYF. The CDR3 nucleotides are TGCAGTGCTAGAAGTAGCGGGGGGCCCACAGATACGCAGTATTTT.

The chain uses TRBV7-2 and TRBJ2-3, with 11 bases fitting TRBD2. The V gene's germline CDR1 is SGHTA and CDR2 FQGNSA. V lost 4 bases and J lost 1; bases outside the gene matches: 4. The CDR3 runs to 16 residues. The CDR3 DNA reads TGTGCCAGCAGCTCCCATAGCGGGAGGGGCACAGATACGCAGTATTTT. This encodes CASSSHSGRGTDTQYF.

In the case of this clonotype: A read error may be the cause here, since a much bigger clone is one base away. The rearrangement links TRBV7-9 to TRBJ1-2, with a weak D call TRBD1 (5 bases). Germline lookup yields CDR1 SEHNR and CDR2 FQNEAQ (reference sequence). The CDR3 sequence is 14 residues long. This chain's CDR3 is CASSLEGRVDGYIF. The CDR3 nucleotides are TGTGCCAGCAGCTTAGAGGGCAGGGTCGATGGCTACATCTTC.

This clonotype was observed a handful of times. This chain connects TRBV7-2 to TRBJ1-1, with D uncertain. Trimming removed 6 bases at V and 5 bases at J, with 16 bases between. CDR1 is SGHTA and CDR2 is FQGNSA in the germline V gene. This CDR3 region has 14 residues. Here the CDR3 DNA reads TGTGCCAGCAGGACATCTAACGTGGGGACTGAAGCTTTCTTT. As protein: CASRTSNVGTEAFF.

This clonotype has just a few counts. This rearrangement joins TRBV2 to TRBJ2-5, with 14 bases aligning to TRBD2. Losses at the gene ends were 3 bases for V and 6 bases for J; bases not matched to a gene: 9. Germline V gene data show CDR1 as SNHLY and CDR2 as FYNNEI. This CDR3 spans 17 amino acids. In DNA form, the CDR3 reads TGTGCCAGCAGTGAGGGACTAGCGGGAGTTATAAGGAAGACCCAGTACTTC. Translated, it gives CASSEGLAGVIRKTQYF.

J is TRBJ2-1 and V is TRBV20-1; TRBD2 might be the D (5 bases). Looked up from germline, CDR1 is DFQATT and CDR2 is SNEGSKA (reference sequence). The CDR3 loop spans 12 amino acids. This CDR3 is CSGVSSYNEQFF. CDR3 nucleotides: TGCAGCGGGGTTAGCTCCTACAATGAGCAGTTCTTC.

V gene TRBV6-4 combines with J gene TRBJ2-3, with TRBD2 identical over 8 bases. The CDR3 sequence is 13 residues long. J lost 3 bases, V lost 6 bases, and 2 bases had no gene match. Germline CDR1 is MRHNA and CDR2 is SNTAGT. The CDR3 bases are TGTGCCAGCAGATCTAGCGGGACAGATACGCAGTATTTT. This sequence encodes CASRSSGTDTQYF.

Only a few counts were recorded for this clonotype. The V call is TRBV29-1, the J call TRBJ1-2; 11 bases agree with TRBD1. There are 12 residues in the CDR3. V dropped 7 bases and J dropped 8; count of bases not matched to a gene: 6. CDR1 and CDR2 (germline): SQVTM, ANQGSEA. The CDR3: CSGGQGDRGYTF. The CDR3 nucleotides are TGCAGCGGGGGACAGGGGGATCGAGGCTACACCTTC.

The rearrangement links TRBV11-2 to TRBJ2-3; D is uncertain. Germline lookup yields CDR1 SGHAT and CDR2 FQNNGV. The CDR3 spans 14 residues. V was pared by 5 bases and J by 3 bases, with 12 bases between. In nucleotides, the CDR3 is TGTGCCAGCAGCCCCCTGGTGGGAACAGATACGCAGTATTTT. It specifies CASSPLVGTDTQYF.

In this sample, this clonotype turned up many times. This chain links TRBV12-3 or TRBV12-4 with TRBJ2-3; D perhaps matches TRBD1 (6 bases). The CDR3 covers 14 residues. V was cut by 4 bases and J by 7 bases, with 15 bases left in between. CDR3 in DNA: TGTGCCAGCAGTTCAGGGGTCGAGGACCATACGCAGTATTTT. Its protein is CASSSGVEDHTQYF.

The V and J genes are TRBV7-2 and TRBJ2-1; a weak D match, TRBD2 (6 bases). There are 14 residues in the CDR3. The V and J ends lost 6 bases and 7 bases respectively, with 16 bases between them. CDR1 is SGHTA and CDR2 is FQGNSA in the germline V gene. CDR3 in DNA: TGTGCCAGCAGTCCTCCGGGACTCAGAAATGAGCAGTTCTTC. Encoded protein: CASSPPGLRNEQFF.

This chain joins TRBV4-3 and TRBJ2-1; 11 bases line up with TRBD2. The trim removed 6 bases at V and 4 bases at J, leaving 11 bases unmatched. The CDR3 is 17 amino acids. Germline V gene sequence: CDR1 LGHNA, CDR2 YSLEER. DNA of the CDR3: TGCGCCAGCAGACGAAACCCGGGACTAGCGGATTACAATGAGCAGTTCTTC. This encodes CASRRNPGLADYNEQFF.

This clonotype was found a few times. V usage is TRBV3-1 and J usage is TRBJ1-2; D is uncertain. The CDR3 has 12 amino acids. V was shortened by 5 bases and J by 0 bases, with 4 bases between the two germline ends. Germline-derived CDR1 and CDR2 are LGHDT and YNNKEL (reference sequence). CDR3: CASSLANYGYTF. As DNA, the CDR3 is TGTGCCAGCAGCTTGGCTAACTATGGCTACACCTTC.

V is TRBV7-2 and J is TRBJ2-7; TRBD1 is a possible D gene (6 bases). V was trimmed by 1 base and J by 0 bases, leaving 16 bases between them. Germline CDR1 and CDR2: SGHTA and FQGNSA. The CDR3 is 17 residues long. CDR3 nucleotide sequence: TGTGCCAGCAGCTTAGGAAGGCAAGGACAGAGCTCCTACGAGCAGTACTTC. It encodes CASSLGRQGQSSYEQYF.

V is TRBV11-2 and J is TRBJ2-4; tentative D call: TRBD2 (5 bases). This CDR3 is built from 18 residues. Germline V gene lookup returns CDR1 SGHAT and CDR2 FQNNGV. V lost 8 bases and J 5 bases, leaving 28 bases between the germline ends. CDR3 residues: CASRRDTATLSGENIQYF. The CDR3 coding sequence is TGTGCCAGCCGCCGGGATACAGCAACTCTTAGTGGGGAAAACATTCAGTACTTC.